This T cell receptor beta chain was documented in a study of CD8 T cells in ankylosing spondylitis. Notes on the study in general: There was reportedly significant enrichment of clones that were disease-linked in matched ankylosing spondylitis synovial fluid.

Remarks on this clonotype: Its antigen is not known.

TCRdb called the 5' RACE reads again in MiXCR, with one record for every CDR3 protein. The table has some 200,000 distinct CDR3 sequences, 25% to 30% seen once. J gave up 7 bases and V 3 bases, and 9 bases lay outside the gene matches. Germline V gene sequence: CDR1 DFQATT, CDR2 SNEGSKA (reference sequence). This CDR3 has 13 residues. This TCR came from a male donor with ankylosing spondylitis or in good health (not recorded which). This chain connects TRBV20-1 to TRBJ2-7, with 7 bases identical to TRBD1. The sequencing input was blood, either unsorted or a sorted T cell fraction (not recorded which). Here the CDR3 DNA reads TGCAGTGCTAGCTTAACGACAGGGTCGGAGCAGTACTTC. It codes for CSASLTTGSEQYF.